Listed below are T cell receptor beta chains from one sample, sequenced in a study of early T cells in non-severe SARS-CoV-2 infection. In TCRdb, the 5' RACE reads were re-called with MiXCR into one record per CDR3 protein. The sample consists of over 50,000 distinct CDR3 sequences, roughly a tenth of them appearing once. Sequencing was done on a sample of whole blood. The receptors derive from an adult who was a healthcare worker with PCR-confirmed SARS-CoV-2 infection or an uninfected control (not recorded which). Each CDR3 is given with its conserved first and last residue. Fields, in order: CDR3 DNA, CDR3 protein, clone size, V gene, D gene, J gene. The D gene is left open where the match is weak. Only some rows state a clone size, as once, few, many or a class for expanded clones.

CDR3nt: TGCGCCAGCAGCCAAGTACTAGTATCACCCCTCCACTTT
CDR3aa: CASSQVLVSPLHF
abundance: -
v_gene: TRBV4-1
d_gene: -
j_gene: TRBJ1-6

CDR3nt: TGCGCCAGCAGCCCCGCCTTCAATGAAAAACTGTTTTTT
CDR3aa: CASSPAFNEKLFF
abundance: -
v_gene: TRBV5-1
d_gene: -
j_gene: TRBJ1-4

CDR3nt: TGCGCCAGCAGCTTCTGGGCACCCAACACTGAAGCTTTCTTT
CDR3aa: CASSFWAPNTEAFF
abundance: few
v_gene: TRBV5-1
d_gene: -
j_gene: TRBJ1-1

CDR3nt: TGTGCCATCTCTCAGGGGCAGTCAAGCTCTGGGGCCAACGTCCTGACTTTC
CDR3aa: CAISQGQSSSGANVLTF
abundance: few
v_gene: TRBV10-3
d_gene: -
j_gene: TRBJ2-6

CDR3nt: TGTGCCAGCGGCCCAGGGGGAGAGACCCAGTACTTC
CDR3aa: CASGPGGETQYF
abundance: -
v_gene: TRBV25-1
d_gene: TRBD1
j_gene: TRBJ2-5

CDR3nt: TGTGCCACCAGTGATTTAAGGGGAGACTATGGCTACACCTTC
CDR3aa: CATSDLRGDYGYTF
abundance: -
v_gene: TRBV24-1
d_gene: -
j_gene: TRBJ1-2

CDR3nt: TGTGCCAGCAGCTACCGGAGCAGCAATCAGCCCCAGCATTTT
CDR3aa: CASSYRSSNQPQHF
abundance: -
v_gene: TRBV5-6
d_gene: -
j_gene: TRBJ1-5

CDR3nt: TGCAGTGCTAGAGAGCCCCTTGGAAACACCATATATTTT
CDR3aa: CSAREPLGNTIYF
abundance: few
v_gene: TRBV20-1
d_gene: -
j_gene: TRBJ1-3

CDR3nt: TGTGCCAGCAAAGCATATGGCGTACATGGCACAGATACGCAGTATTTT
CDR3aa: CASKAYGVHGTDTQYF
abundance: -
v_gene: TRBV9
d_gene: -
j_gene: TRBJ2-3

CDR3nt: TGTGCCAGCTCACCTCAGGGCGGATCCACCTCTGGAAACACCATATATTTT
CDR3aa: CASSPQGGSTSGNTIYF
abundance: -
v_gene: TRBV18
d_gene: -
j_gene: TRBJ1-3

CDR3nt: TGTGCCAGCACCATACTACAGAACACTGAAGCTTTCTTT
CDR3aa: CASTILQNTEAFF
abundance: few
v_gene: TRBV6-6
d_gene: -
j_gene: TRBJ1-1

CDR3nt: TGTGCCAGCAGCTCATCGGGACACAATCAGCCCCAGCATTTT
CDR3aa: CASSSSGHNQPQHF
abundance: medium-sized
v_gene: TRBV7-9
d_gene: -
j_gene: TRBJ1-5

CDR3nt: TGCGCCAGCAGCCTCATACTAGCGGGGGGCACAGATACGCAGTATTTT
CDR3aa: CASSLILAGGTDTQYF
abundance: -
v_gene: TRBV5-1
d_gene: TRBD2
j_gene: TRBJ2-3